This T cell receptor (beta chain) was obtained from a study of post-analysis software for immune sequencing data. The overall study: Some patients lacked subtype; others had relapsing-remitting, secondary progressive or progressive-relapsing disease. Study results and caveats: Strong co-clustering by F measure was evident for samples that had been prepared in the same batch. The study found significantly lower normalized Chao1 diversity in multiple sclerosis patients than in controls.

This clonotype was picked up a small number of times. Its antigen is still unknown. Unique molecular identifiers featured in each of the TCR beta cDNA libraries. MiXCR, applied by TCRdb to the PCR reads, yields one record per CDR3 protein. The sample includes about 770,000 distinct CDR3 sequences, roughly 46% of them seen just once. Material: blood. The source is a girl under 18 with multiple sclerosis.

The CDR3 sequence: CASSLGRAGGQPQHF. DNA for the CDR3: TGTGCCAGCAGCTTGGGTAGGGCTGGGGGTCAGCCCCAGCATTTT. The gene calls are TRBV5-5 and TRBJ1-5, with D perhaps TRBD1 (5 bases). V lost 0 bases to trimming and J lost 6 bases, with 13 bases between them. CDR3 length: 15 amino acids. Germline V gene lookup returns CDR1 SGHKS and CDR2 YYEKEE (reference sequence).